These 30 T cell receptor beta chains originate from one sample sequenced in a study of T-cell reconstitution after alpha-beta-depleted transplantation in children. Library preparation (for TCRbeta) was performed with unique molecular identifiers. TCRdb reprocessed the PCR reads with MiXCR, giving one entry per CDR3 protein. Of some 830,000 distinct CDR3 sequences listed, roughly 15% are singletons. The sample consisted of PBMCs, mostly from graft donor cells, taken 360 days after TCRalphabeta/CD19-depleted stem cell transplant. The receptors come from a male patient aged 10-17 years who had a stem cell transplant for acute lymphoblastic leukemia, so the T cells may come from the graft donor.

V gene TRBV2 combines with J gene TRBJ2-1; 8 bases fit TRBD2. This CDR3 has 17 amino acids. With V trimmed by 6 bases and J by 5 bases, 15 bases remained unmatched. Germline CDR1 reads SNHLY; CDR2 reads FYNNEI. The DNA of the CDR3 is TGTGCCAGCAGGCGGTGGGAGATAGCGGGGAAGCACAATGAGCAGTTCTTC. Its translation: CASRRWEIAGKHNEQFF.

This clonotype was detected a few times. The J gene is TRBJ2-1, the V gene TRBV6-1; a possible D gene is TRBD1 (5 bases). CDR1 and CDR2 from the germline V gene are MNHNS and SASEGT. CDR3 length: 15 residues. V was clipped by 3 bases and J by 1 base, with 10 bases between them. The CDR3 DNA sequence: TGTGCCAGCAGTGATCGGGCAGGGTCCTACAATGAGCAGTTCTTC. It translates to CASSDRAGSYNEQFF.

V is TRBV7-8 and J is TRBJ1-4, with a tentative D call TRBD1 (5 bases). The germline V gene encodes CDR1 SGHVS and CDR2 FQNEAQ. CDR3 length: 13 amino acids. The DNA of the CDR3 is TGTGCAGTGGGGCAGCCCCCTAATGAAAAACTGTTTTTT. Its protein is CAVGQPPNEKLFF.

This clonotype appeared a few times. The rearrangement joins TRBV29-1 to TRBJ1-1; maybe TRBD1 (5 bases). The length of the CDR3 is 15 residues. Germline CDR1 SQVTM, CDR2 ANQGSEA. V was clipped by 1 base and J by 1 base, with 13 bases between them. The CDR3 sequence: CSVEGLGDWNTEAFF. CDR3 bases: TGCAGCGTTGAAGGGTTAGGGGACTGGAACACTGAAGCTTTCTTT.

V and J are TRBV6-5 and TRBJ2-7; D is ambiguous. The CDR3 runs to 14 residues. V lost 0 bases to trimming and J lost 3 bases, with 9 bases between them. Germline-derived CDR1 and CDR2 are MNHEY and SVGAGI. The CDR3 coding sequence is TGTGCCAGCAGTTACTCTGAACTAAGCTACGAGCAGTACTTC. This translates into CASSYSELSYEQYF.

The genes are TRBV7-8 and TRBJ1-2; no definite D call. Germline V gene data show CDR1 as SGHVS and CDR2 as FQNEAQ. The V end was cut by 0 bases, the J end by 8 bases, with 19 bases between. The CDR3 has 16 amino acids. DNA for the CDR3: TGTGCCAGCAGCTTAGCGCTTCCTCCGGGATCCTCCGGCTACACCTTC. This codes for CASSLALPPGSSGYTF.

This clonotype was counted a few times. The chain is built from TRBV3-1 and TRBJ2-1, with 14 nucleotides matching TRBD2. Germline loops: CDR1 LGHDT, CDR2 YNNKEL (reference sequence). Trimming cost V 6 bases and J 8 bases; bases outside gene matches: 6. The CDR3 spans 15 residues. In DNA, the CDR3 is TGTGCCAGCAGGACCGGGACTAGCGGGAGTCATGAGCAGTTCTTC. Amino acid sequence: CASRTGTSGSHEQFF.

At least ten counts were recorded for this clonotype. This chain links TRBV5-6 with TRBJ2-1, with a weak D call TRBD2 (5 bases). The CDR3 totals 14 residues. Germline V lookup: CDR1 SGHDT, CDR2 YYEEEE. V lost 4 bases to trimming and J lost 4 bases, with 12 bases between them. The CDR3 spells CASSPVRGYNEQFF. The CDR3 DNA follows: TGTGCCAGCAGCCCGGTCCGGGGATACAATGAGCAGTTCTTC.

The chain carries TRBV29-1 and TRBJ2-7; 11 bases agree with TRBD2. There are 15 residues in the CDR3. J gave up 6 bases and V 0 bases, and 7 bases lay outside the gene matches. The germline gives CDR1 SQVTM, CDR2 ANQGSEA. DNA of the CDR3: TGCAGCGTTGAAGAACGGAGACTAGCGGGATTCGAGCAGTACTTC. Translated, it gives CSVEERRLAGFEQYF.

This clonotype showed up many times. This chain connects TRBV24-1 to TRBJ2-1, with 11 positions matching TRBD2. V lost 7 bases, J lost 8 bases, and 6 bases stayed unmatched. Germline V gene data show CDR1 as KGHDR and CDR2 as SFDVKD. There are 14 residues in the CDR3. The CDR3 coding sequence is TGTGCCACCAGCGTAGCGGGAGGGCTCGATGAGCAGTTCTTC. This translates into CATSVAGGLDEQFF.

J is TRBJ1-5 and V is TRBV5-1, with a tentative D call TRBD1 (5 bases). V lost 5 bases, J lost 9 bases, and 15 bases lay in between. The CDR3 consists of 13 residues. Germline loops: CDR1 SGHRS, CDR2 YFSETQ. The CDR3 region is CASRAGTVGPQHF. The DNA for the CDR3 is TGCGCCAGCAGGGCCGGGACCGTTGGGCCCCAGCATTTT.

As regards this clonotype: A much larger clone differs by one base, so this may be a read error. This is likely a read error, given that the CDR3 carries no conserved phenylalanine or tryptophan at its end. CDR3 sequence (DNA): TGTGCCAGCAGCTTAGTTCGCGGGAGTGGAGAGACCCAGTACTAC. It specifies CASSLVRGSGETQYY. V is TRBV11-2 and J is TRBJ2-5; 7 bases agree with TRBD2. With V trimmed by 1 base and J by 4 bases, 6 bases remained unmatched. The CDR3 contains 15 residues. CDR1 is SGHAT and CDR2 is FQNNGV in the germline V gene.

This clonotype has only a few counts. This chain connects TRBV27 to TRBJ2-7, with 11 bases that match TRBD1. The CDR3 has 16 residues. Trimming cost V 1 base and J 6 bases; bases outside gene matches: 8. Germline lookup yields CDR1 MNHEY and CDR2 SMNVEV (reference sequence). This CDR3 reads CASSLYGGTGGFEQYF. For the CDR3, the DNA is TGTGCCAGCAGTTTATACGGTGGGACAGGGGGGTTCGAGCAGTACTTC.

In its sample, this clonotype was seen a few times. The chain is built from TRBV12-3 or TRBV12-4 and TRBJ1-1; D gene unclear. Trimming shortened V by 4 bases and J by 3 bases, and 15 bases separated the two germline ends. The CDR3 sequence is 15 residues long. CDR3 region: CASSSYSGTYTEAFF. The CDR3 DNA follows: TGTGCCAGCAGTTCTTATTCGGGCACGTACACTGAAGCTTTCTTT.

With respect to this clonotype: A clone one base away is much larger, so this may be a read error. The DNA of the CDR3 is TGTGCCAGCGGCCCGGGAGGACCCCCGAACACCGGGGAGCTGTTTTTT. This sequence encodes CASGPGGPPNTGELFF. This sequence joins TRBV12-3 or TRBV12-4 and TRBJ2-2, with 7 nucleotides matching TRBD2. This CDR3 contains 16 residues. The ends lost 8 bases at V and 0 bases at J; junction bases unmatched: 9.

This clonotype occurred a few times. The V and J genes are TRBV5-1 and TRBJ2-7, with D possibly TRBD2 on 6 matching bases. Germline V gene lookup returns CDR1 SGHRS and CDR2 YFSETQ. The CDR3 totals 14 residues. V was shortened by 4 bases and J by 0 bases, with 11 bases between the two germline ends. The CDR3 spells CASSIGDSSYEQYF. DNA for the CDR3: TGCGCCAGCAGCATAGGGGACTCCTCCTACGAGCAGTACTTC.

This clonotype was counted between two and nine times. The rearrangement links TRBV6-5 to TRBJ1-1; perhaps TRBD1 as D (5 bases). The CDR3 consists of 16 residues. V was shortened by 0 bases and J by 3 bases, with 14 bases between the two germline ends. The germline CDR1 and CDR2 sequences are MNHEY and SVGAGI. The DNA of the CDR3 is TGTGCCAGCAGTTACTCGACTAGGGGTACGGACACTGAAGCTTTCTTT. Translating it yields CASSYSTRGTDTEAFF.

This clonotype was found a few times. The chain recombines TRBV4-1 with TRBJ2-2, with 7 nucleotides matching TRBD2. The CDR3 covers 15 residues. V lost 4 bases to trimming and J lost 7 bases; unmatched junction nucleotides: 9. Germline CDR1 and CDR2: MGHRA and YSYEKL. The CDR3 loop is CASSLGGLSHGELFF. The DNA for the CDR3 is TGCGCCAGCAGCCTTGGGGGACTATCGCACGGGGAGCTGTTTTTT.

The chain combines TRBV5-4 with TRBJ2-1; D may be TRBD2 (6 bases). The CDR3 contains 16 residues. Trimming left V 4 bases short and J 9 bases short, with 23 bases between. Germline V gene sequence: CDR1 SGHNT, CDR2 YYREEE (reference sequence). CDR3 in amino acids: CASSVDGTRFVGEQFF. CDR3 DNA: TGTGCCAGCAGCGTGGACGGGACTCGTTTTGTTGGTGAGCAGTTCTTC.

This clonotype was counted ten times or more. The chain joins TRBV6-5 to TRBJ2-3; maybe TRBD2 (5 bases). The germline CDR1 and CDR2 sequences are MNHEY and SVGAGI. V dropped 2 bases and J dropped 0 bases, with 12 bases sitting between them. This CDR3 comprises 16 residues. CDR3 in amino acids: CASSYMPLASTDTQYF. CDR3 DNA sequence: TGTGCCAGCAGTTACATGCCGCTAGCTAGCACAGATACGCAGTATTTT.

The CDR3 region has the DNA TGTGCCAGCAGTTCCATCCGACAGCCCTACGAGCAGTACTTC. Amino acid sequence: CASSSIRQPYEQYF. The rearrangement links TRBV28 to TRBJ2-7, with D tentatively TRBD1 (5 bases). The length of the CDR3 is 14 residues. V was pared by 4 bases and J by 2 bases, with 12 bases between. Germline V gene sequence: CDR1 MDHEN, CDR2 SYDVKM. Full variable domain (remainder filled in from reference TRBV28 and TRBJ2-7): DVKVTQSSRYLVKRTGEKVFLECVQDMDHENMFWYRQDPGLGLRLIYFSYDVKMKEKGDIPEGYSVSREKKERFSLILESASTNQTSMYLCASSSIRQPYEQYFGPGTRLTVT.

The chain links TRBV6-5 to TRBJ1-1; D is possibly TRBD1 (5 bases). CDR1 MNHEY and CDR2 SVGAGI come from the germline V gene. This CDR3 is 14 amino acids long. V lost 0 bases and J lost 5, with 10 bases in between. The CDR3 coding sequence is TGTGCCAGCAGTTACTCAGGGACGAGGACTGAAGCTTTCTTT. As protein: CASSYSGTRTEAFF.

This clonotype was seen many times. V gene TRBV20-1 combines with J gene TRBJ2-3; TRBD1 or TRBD2 may be the D gene (6 bases each). V shed 2 bases and J shed 1 base, with 16 bases lying between them. CDR1 and CDR2 (germline): DFQATT, SNEGSKA (reference sequence). The CDR3 is made up of 16 amino acids. CDR3 in DNA: TGCAGTGCTAGACACCCCAGGGGAGGTGGCACAGATACGCAGTATTTT. Its translation: CSARHPRGGGTDTQYF.

This clonotype was seen only a few times. The V call is TRBV20-1, the J call TRBJ1-3; D unresolved. The CDR3 contains 16 residues. The V end was cut by 0 bases, the J end by 4 bases, with 16 bases between. Germline lookup yields CDR1 DFQATT and CDR2 SNEGSKA (reference sequence). The CDR3 DNA sequence: TGCAGTGCTAGAGATCCCCAATTGATAGCCGGAAACACCATATATTTT. Amino acids: CSARDPQLIAGNTIYF.

This rearrangement joins TRBV4-1 to TRBJ2-1, with 14 bases fitting TRBD2. The CDR3 covers 17 residues. The germline gives CDR1 MGHRA, CDR2 YSYEKL. V lost 0 bases and J lost 6; bases outside the gene matches: 4. The CDR3 reads CASSQEGTSGRGNEQFF. CDR3 nucleotide sequence: TGCGCCAGCAGCCAAGAAGGGACTAGCGGGAGAGGCAATGAGCAGTTCTTC.

This clonotype appeared a few times. The chain employs TRBV7-3 and TRBJ2-7; possible D gene TRBD1, 5 bases. This CDR3 has 15 amino acids. Trimming pared 1 base from V and 7 bases from J, leaving 17 bases between. Germline CDR1 is SGHTA and CDR2 is FQGTGA. The CDR3 DNA follows: TGTGCCAGCAGCTTAAGGCAGGGCGTCCAGTGGGAGCAGTACTTC. Translated, it gives CASSLRQGVQWEQYF.

This clonotype occurred a few times. The chain links TRBV7-3 to TRBJ2-1, with TRBD2 identical over 8 bases. Germline V gene sequence: CDR1 SGHTA, CDR2 FQGTGA. The CDR3 sequence is 15 residues long. J lost 9 bases, V lost 4 bases, and 11 bases had no gene match. The CDR3 DNA sequence: TGTGCCAGCAGCTCAGCGGGAGACTCGGTTAGTGAGCAGTTCTTC. Amino acid sequence: CASSSAGDSVSEQFF.

This clonotype showed up just once. This chain's CDR3 is CASRGSSRGIHQPQHF. The CDR3 DNA reads TGTGCCAGCAGAGGATCTTCTAGGGGGATCCATCAGCCCCAGCATTTT. The chain joins TRBV6-1 to TRBJ1-5; the D gene is possibly TRBD1 (6 bases). The CDR3 sequence is 16 residues long. Germline lookup yields CDR1 MNHNS and CDR2 SASEGT. The V and J ends lost 6 bases and 5 bases respectively, with 20 bases between them.

This clonotype was seen at least ten times. The chain recombines TRBV10-1 with TRBJ2-1; 13 nucleotides agree with TRBD2. This CDR3 spans 16 amino acids. Germline V gene lookup returns CDR1 WNHNN and CDR2 SYGVQD (reference sequence). The CDR3 loop is CAKPTGLAGVRNEQFF. CDR3 in DNA: TGCGCTAAACCGACAGGACTAGCGGGAGTTCGGAATGAGCAGTTCTTC.

This clonotype was observed a few times. For the CDR3, the DNA is TGTGCCAGCAGTTACGGAAGCGGTGAAGCTTTCTTT. Translating it yields CASSYGSGEAFF. This chain uses TRBV6-6 with TRBJ1-1; D is uncertain. The CDR3 covers 12 residues. CDR1 and CDR2 (germline): MNHNY, SVGAGI (reference sequence). Deletions cut 2 bases from V and 7 bases from J, with 8 bases between.